Each of the 19 T cell receptor beta chains below was sequenced from the same sample in a study of OX40 agonist ivuxolimab in advanced cancers. TCRdb's table, derived via immunoSEQ multiplex PCR, lists solely in-frame clones and lacks some. The sample consists of around 94,000 clones, roughly nine tenths of them appearing once. Here the sequenced sample was CD4+ or CD8+ T cells sorted from blood, taken in a trial of the OX40 agonist ivuxolimab. The source of these receptors is an adult with an advanced solid tumor such as melanoma, head and neck, liver or kidney cancer.

This clone has only one observation. This chain uses TRBV29-1 with TRBJ1-1, with TRBD1 as a possible D gene (5 bases). The V end was cut by 6 bases, the J end by 6 bases, with 14 bases between. Per the germline V gene, CDR1 is SQVTM and CDR2 is ANQGSEA. There are 12 residues in the CDR3. The DNA for the CDR3 is TGCAGCGTCCTCACTGGGACCCCTGAAGCTTTCTTT. Translated: CSVLTGTPEAFF.

The V gene is TRBV12-5, the J gene TRBJ2-2; perhaps TRBD1 as D (5 bases). This CDR3 is 16 amino acids long. The ends were cut back, 0 bases at V and 0 bases at J, with 8 bases in the middle. CDR1 is LGHNT, CDR2 FRNRAP, per germline. The CDR3 coding sequence is TGTGCTAGTGGTTTGGTCCAGGGTCCGAACACCGGGGAGCTGTTTTTT. It yields the protein CASGLVQGPNTGELFF.

The CDR3 nucleotides are TGTGCCAGCAGCTTGGGGGACTACAATGAGCAGTTCTTC. Its protein product is CASSLGDYNEQFF. V and J are TRBV5-4 and TRBJ2-1; the D is unclear. Germline V gives CDR1 SGHNT, CDR2 YYREEE (reference sequence). This CDR3 is 13 amino acids long. The V and J ends lost 0 bases and 3 bases respectively, with 4 bases between them.

The chain combines TRBV2 with TRBJ1-4; D not resolved. Looked up from germline, CDR1 is SNHLY and CDR2 is FYNNEI. Deletions cut 2 bases from V and 8 bases from J, with 12 bases between. This CDR3 comprises 14 residues. CDR3 sequence: CASSERWEREKLFF. The CDR3 nucleotides read TGTGCCAGCAGTGAAAGGTGGGAACGGGAAAAACTGTTTTTT.

The V call is TRBV29-1, the J call TRBJ1-2, with D tentatively TRBD1 (6 bases). V gave up 5 bases and J gave up 0 bases, with 16 bases separating them. Germline CDR1 and CDR2: SQVTM and ANQGSEA. CDR3 length equals 15 residues. The CDR3 loop reads CSVLTDSRTNYGYTF. In DNA form, the CDR3 reads TGCAGCGTTCTTACGGACAGCCGCACTAACTATGGCTACACCTTC.

V usage is TRBV5-6 and J usage is TRBJ2-3; D is possibly TRBD1 or TRBD2 (5 bases each). The CDR3 has 14 residues. V shed 1 base and J shed 4 bases, with 10 bases lying between them. CDR1 is SGHDT and CDR2 is YYEEEE in the germline V gene. The CDR3, as DNA: TGTGCCAGCAGCTTGAATGTGGGGGCAGATACGCAGTATTTT. This encodes CASSLNVGADTQYF. The whole variable domain, remainder taken from reference TRBV5-6 and TRBJ2-3, is DAGVTQSPTHLIKTRGQQVTLRCSPKSGHDTVSWYQQALGQGPQFIFQYYEEEERQRGNFPDRFSGHQFPNYSSELNVNALLLGDSALYLCASSLNVGADTQYFGPGTRLTVL.

The gene calls are TRBV10-2 and TRBJ1-6; 9 nucleotides align to TRBD1. With V trimmed by 1 base and J by 10 bases, 8 bases remained unmatched. There are 16 residues in the CDR3. Germline CDR1 reads WSHSY; CDR2 reads SAAADI. The CDR3 spells CASSEFGTGGSSPLHF. The DNA for the CDR3 is TGCGCCAGCAGTGAGTTCGGTACAGGGGGCAGCTCACCCCTCCACTTT.

V and J are TRBV7-6 and TRBJ1-6, with 9 bases matching TRBD1. After removal of 3 bases from V and 18 bases from J, the junction contained 9 bases not matched to a gene. Germline V gene lookup returns CDR1 SGHVS and CDR2 FNYEAQ. CDR3 length: 13 amino acids. CDR3 in DNA: TGTGCCAGCAGCTTTTACAGGGGGCGCTTAGCCCACTTT. This gives the protein CASSFYRGRLAHF.

The rearrangement joins TRBV4-1 to TRBJ2-7; no definite D call. The CDR3 spans 15 residues. Trimming took 0 bases from V and 1 from J, leaving 10 bases between them. The germline V gene has CDR1 MGHRA and CDR2 YSYEKL. CDR3 protein: CASSQESGTSYEQYF. The DNA for the CDR3 is TGCGCCAGCAGCCAAGAATCCGGTACATCCTACGAGCAGTACTTC.

DNA for the CDR3: TGCGCCAGCAGTGATTTCGGGGGGAATGAGCAGTTCTTC. It specifies CASSDFGGNEQFF. The chain recombines TRBV10-1 with TRBJ2-1, with 7 bases fitting TRBD2. The junction had 3 bases not matched to a gene; V was cut back by 3 bases and J by 7 bases. The CDR3 runs to 13 residues. Germline V gene lookup returns CDR1 WNHNN and CDR2 SYGVQD (reference sequence).

The rearrangement links TRBV10-3 to TRBJ2-5; 11 bases line up with TRBD2. The CDR3 length is 16 residues. Germline V CDR1 and CDR2: ENHRY, SYGVKD. V gave up 6 bases and J gave up 1 base; unmatched junction bases: 7. In DNA form, the CDR3 reads TGTGCCATCAGCGGGACTAGCGGCCCCTCCCAAGAGACCCAGTACTTC. It specifies CAISGTSGPSQETQYF.

The rearrangement uses TRBV7-6 and TRBJ2-5; 9 nucleotides agree with TRBD1. The CDR3 loop spans 16 amino acids. The germline CDR1 and CDR2 sequences are SGHVS and FNYEAQ. The junction had 9 bases not matched to a gene; V was cut back by 2 bases and J by 5 bases. The DNA for the CDR3 is TGTGCCAGCAGCTTATCAGCAACAGGGGGCGGGGAGACCCAGTACTTC. It codes for CASSLSATGGGETQYF.

This clone was recorded once. This chain connects TRBV11-2 to TRBJ2-1; D perhaps matches TRBD2 (6 bases). Trimming took off 6 bases at V and 6 bases at J, with 9 bases between the two ends. Per the germline V gene, CDR1 is SGHAT and CDR2 is FQNNGV. The CDR3 runs 12 residues. CDR3 sequence: CASRLTSNEQFF. The DNA of the CDR3 is TGTGCCAGCAGGCTGACTAGCAATGAGCAGTTCTTC.

V gene TRBV5-4 combines with J gene TRBJ1-1, with 10 bases lining up with TRBD1. The CDR3 is 15 amino acids. V shed 1 base and J 7 bases; nucleotides not matched to a gene: 7. Germline V gene data show CDR1 as SGHNT and CDR2 as YYREEE (reference sequence). DNA of the CDR3: TGTGCCAGCAGCTTGAGACAGGGGGCGGACTATGAAGCTTTCTTT. Translating gives CASSLRQGADYEAFF.

The chain couples TRBV6-5 to TRBJ1-1, with D perhaps matching TRBD1 (5 bases). Trimming removed 0 bases at V and 2 bases at J, with 10 bases between. This CDR3 has 15 residues. CDR1 is MNHEY, CDR2 SVGAGI, per germline. CDR3 region: CASSYSSGGNTEAFF. In DNA form, the CDR3 reads TGTGCCAGCAGTTACTCGTCGGGGGGAAACACTGAAGCTTTCTTT.

This clone has just one count. The CDR3 sequence: CASSLPSGKGELFF. The CDR3 bases are TGTGCCAGCAGTTTACCCAGCGGGAAGGGGGAGCTGTTTTTT. The chain uses TRBV27 and TRBJ2-2, with TRBD2 matching over 7 bases. J lost 8 bases, V lost 2 bases, and 5 bases had no gene match. This CDR3 contains 14 residues. Germline values: CDR1 MNHEY, CDR2 SMNVEV (reference sequence).

This rearrangement joins TRBV19 to TRBJ2-2; D possibly corresponds to TRBD1 (5 bases). V lost 6 bases, J lost 4 bases, and 12 bases lay in between. CDR3 length equals 14 residues. Germline CDR1 reads LNHDA; CDR2 reads SQIVND (reference sequence). The CDR3 loop is CASSPRQLTGELFF. For the CDR3, the DNA is TGTGCCAGTAGCCCGCGACAGCTCACCGGGGAGCTGTTTTTT. Supplemented by reference TRBV19 and TRBJ2-2, the full variable domain reads DGGITQSPKYLFRKEGQNVTLSCEQNLNHDAMYWYRQDPGQGLRLIYYSQIVNDFQKGDIAEGYSVSREKKESFPLTVTSAQKNPTAFYLCASSPRQLTGELFFGEGSRLTVL.

The chain joins TRBV9 to TRBJ2-5; 11 bases agree with TRBD1. This CDR3 is 14 amino acids long. Germline V CDR1 and CDR2: SGDLS, YYNGEE. Trimming removed 4 bases from V and 5 bases from J; junction bases left unmatched: 4. The CDR3 coding sequence is TGTGCCAGCAGCCCTGGACAGGGGGCGGAGACCCAGTACTTC. Amino acid sequence: CASSPGQGAETQYF.

This clone appeared a single time. The rearrangement uses TRBV6-5 and TRBJ2-2, with 10 bases matching TRBD1. Per germline, CDR1 MNHEY and CDR2 SVGAGI. The CDR3 loop spans 15 amino acids. The J segment lost 1 base and the V segment lost 6 bases, leaving 2 bases of the junction unmatched. The CDR3: CASSWDRGNTGELFF. Here the CDR3 DNA reads TGTGCCAGCAGCTGGGACAGGGGGAACACCGGGGAGCTGTTTTTT.